The source of this T cell receptor (beta chain) is a study of blood T cell repertoires in COVID-19. Background on the study: Acute and convalescent COVID-19 samples came from the United States, Italy and Spain. PBMCs, B-cell-depleted T cells, or T cells were the source of the cDNA or gDNA that made up the material.

Original handling: Reference gene primers were amplified, and this amplification served to estimate nucleated cell counts. TCRdb's table, derived via immunoSEQ multiplex PCR, lists solely in-frame clones and lacks some. V, J and clone size reflect that table, while D and trimming were determined from the DNA. Found here are hundreds of thousands of clones, approximately 83% of them singletons; the top ten hold around 26%. The CDR3 is 14 amino acids. With V trimmed by 5 bases and J by 5 bases, 9 bases remained unmatched. Per germline, CDR1 WNHNN and CDR2 SYGVQD (reference sequence). What was sequenced was peripheral blood. The clonotype was recovered from a man between 35 and 55 years old with acute or convalescent COVID-19. The chain uses TRBV10-1 and TRBJ2-7; the match to TRBD2 covers 7 bases. The CDR3 coding sequence is TGCGCCAGCAGTTCAGGACTAGAATTACACGAGCAGTACTTC. Residues: CASSSGLELHEQYF.